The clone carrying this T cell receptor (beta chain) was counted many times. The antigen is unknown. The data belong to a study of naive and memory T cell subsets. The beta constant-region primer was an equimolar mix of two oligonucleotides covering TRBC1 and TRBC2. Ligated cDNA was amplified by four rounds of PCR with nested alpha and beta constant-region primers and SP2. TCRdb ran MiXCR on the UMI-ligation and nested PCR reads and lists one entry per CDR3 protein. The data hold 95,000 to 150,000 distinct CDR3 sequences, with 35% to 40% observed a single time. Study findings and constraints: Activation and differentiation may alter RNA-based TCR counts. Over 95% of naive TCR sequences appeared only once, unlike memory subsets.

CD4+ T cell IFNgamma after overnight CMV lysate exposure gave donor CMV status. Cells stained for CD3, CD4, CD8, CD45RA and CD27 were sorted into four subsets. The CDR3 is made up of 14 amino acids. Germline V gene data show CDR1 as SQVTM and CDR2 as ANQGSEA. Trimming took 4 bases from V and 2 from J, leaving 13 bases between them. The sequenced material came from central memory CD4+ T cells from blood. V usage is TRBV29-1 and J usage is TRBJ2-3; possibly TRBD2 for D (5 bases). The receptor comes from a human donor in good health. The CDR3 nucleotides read TGCAGCGTTGTTTGGCAGGACTCCACAGATACGCAGTATTTT. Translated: CSVVWQDSTDTQYF.